A selection of T cell receptor delta chains follows, all from one sample in a study of Vδ1+ human thymocytes. TCRdb ran CATT on the multiplex PCR reads. The sample yields 80,000 or so delta-chain clones, 30% to 40% seen once. The sample was Vdelta1+ gamma-delta thymocytes from the thymus. The source of these receptors is a boy in the first two years of life who had congenital heart surgery. The CDR3 runs from the conserved cysteine through the conserved F or W. A D gene is named only where the DNA matches it firmly. Clone size is stated in some rows and not others, as once, few, many or a class when expanded.

size,V,D,J,CDR3,DNA
NA,TRDV1,TRDD3,TRDJ1,CALGDLTPPYWGPRTSDKLIF,TGTGCTCTTGGGGATCTTACCCCGCCCTACTGGGGGCCTCGGACCTCCGATAAACTCATCTTT
NA,TRDV1,TRDD3,TRDJ1,CALGETGAYWGILDKLIF,TGTGCTCTTGGGGAAACCGGGGCGTACTGGGGGATACTCGATAAACTCATCTTT
few,TRDV3,TRDD3,TRDJ1,CASLGLSSGWGIPYTDKLIF,TGTGCCTCCCTGGGCCTATCCTCTGGTTGGGGGATCCCGTACACCGATAAACTCATCTTT
NA,TRDV1,TRDD3,TRDJ1,CALGERSPHSSYREWGIPNTDKLIF,TGTGCTCTTGGGGAACGTTCCCCCCACTCTTCCTACCGGGAGTGGGGGATACCCAACACCGATAAACTCATCTTT
NA,TRDV1,NA,TRDJ1,CALGELTVRRRSSELIF,TGTGCTCTTGGGGAACTGACGGTCCGGCGGAGAAGCTCTGAACTCATCTTT
few,TRDV1,TRDD3,TRDJ1,CALGEPIIPTKLPLAGTGGYADKLIF,TGTGCTCTTGGGGAACCCATCATTCCTACGAAGCTGCCACTGGCCGGGACTGGGGGATACGCAGATAAACTCATCTTT
NA,TRDV1,TRDD3,TRDJ1,CALGVGVLGDLSWRYTDKLIF,TGTGCTCTGGGGGTTGGGGTACTGGGGGACCTTTCCTGGAGGTACACCGATAAACTCATCTTT
NA,TRDV1,TRDD2,TRDJ1,CALGGNFLRVGVYTDKLIF,TGTGCTCTTGGGGGTAACTTCCTACGGGTGGGGGTCTACACCGATAAACTCATCTTT
NA,TRDV1,NA,TRDJ1,CALGGPSYVPFVLGDLRYTEKLIF,TGTGCTCTTGGGGGGCCTTCCTACGTCCCATTTGTACTGGGGGATTTAAGGTACACCGAAAAACTCATCTTT
few,TRDV1,NA,TRDJ1,CALGAPLGITDKLIF,TGTGCTCTTGGGGCACCCCTGGGAATCACCGATAAACTCATCTTT
few,TRDV1,TRDD3,TRDJ1,CALGELSLTGGRSTYTDKLIF,TGTGCTCTTGGGGAACTATCCCTAACTGGGGGACGTTCCACCTACACCGATAAACTCATCTTT
NA,TRDV1,NA,TRDJ1,CALGEVAIRSTDKLIF,TGTGCTCTTGGGGAAGTGGCTATTCGTTCGACCGATAAACTCATCTTT
NA,TRDV1,TRDD3,TRDJ1,CALGEKRLRLLTGGLLYTDKLIF,TGTGCTCTTGGGGAAAAGCGCCTACGACTGTTGACTGGGGGACTATTGTACACCGATAAACTCATCTTT
NA,TRDV1,TRDD3,TRDJ1,CALGERVTMSTGGYSCPADKLIF,TGTGCTCTTGGGGAACGAGTAACGATGAGTACTGGGGGATACTCGTGTCCTGCCGATAAACTCATCTTT
NA,TRDV1,TRDD3,TRDJ1,CALGEPLPTGGYSGTDKLIF,TGTGCTCTTGGGGAACCCCTCCCTACGGGGGGATACAGCGGCACCGATAAACTCATCTTT
few,TRDV1,NA,TRDJ1,CALGVLYWDRTDKLIF,TGTGCTCTTGGGGTCCTCTACTGGGATCGGACCGATAAACTCATCTTT
NA,TRDV1,TRDD3,TRDJ1,CALGESVPSWGIREKADKLIF,TGTGCTCTTGGGGAATCGGTCCCTTCCTGGGGGATACGCGAAAAGGCCGATAAACTCATCTTT
few,TRDV1,TRDD3,TRDJ1,CALGEQSYASGGTYTDKLIF,TGTGCTCTTGGGGAACAGTCCTATGCCTCTGGGGGAACGTACACCGATAAACTCATCTTT
NA,TRDV1,NA,TRDJ1,CALGEKHPTDKLIF,TGTGCTCTTGGGGAAAAGCACCCCACCGATAAACTCATCTTT
NA,TRDV1,TRDD3,TRDJ1,CALVLREYWGIRDDKRIF,TGTGCTCTTGTCCTAAGGGAGTACTGGGGGATACGGGACGATAAACGCATCTTT
few,TRDV1,TRDD3,TRDJ1,CALGEDWGKPLYTDKLIF,TGTGCTCTTGGGGAAGACTGGGGGAAACCCCTGTACACCGATAAACTCATCTTT
few,TRDV1,TRDD3,TRDJ1,CALGKSPSRGIHTYKLIF,TGTGCTCTTGGGAAAAGTCCTAGCCGGGGGATTCATACCTATAAACTCATCTTT
NA,TRDV1,TRDD2,TRDJ1,CALGGSFLRDASGYTDKLIF,TGTGCTCTTGGGGGCTCCTTCCTACGGGACGCGTCGGGTTACACCGATAAACTCATCTTT
NA,TRDV1,TRDD3,TRDJ1,CALGEHHHGPHWGIQVDKLIF,TGTGCTCTTGGGGAACACCACCACGGCCCCCACTGGGGGATACAAGTCGATAAACTCATCTTT
NA,TRDV1,TRDD3,TRDJ2,CALGEGDWLPLGDTPGLTAQLFF,TGTGCTCTTGGGGAGGGGGACTGGCTGCCACTGGGGGATACCCCTGGTCTGACAGCACAACTCTTCTTT
few,TRDV1,TRDD3,TRDJ1,CALGEIRDRPFFTGGRYTDKLIF,TGTGCTCTTGGGGAAATCAGGGACCGACCGTTCTTTACTGGGGGAAGGTACACCGATAAACTCATCTTT
NA,TRDV1,NA,TRDJ1,CALGELTRFATDKLIF,TGTGCTCTTGGGGAACTGACGAGATTCGCCACCGATAAACTCATCTTT
few,TRDV1,NA,TRDJ1,CALGATRPDKLIF,TGTGCTCTTGGGGCTACTCGGCCCGATAAACTCATCTTT
NA,TRDV1,TRDD3,TRDJ1,CALGEPSPTGGYRYTDKLIF,TGTGCTCTTGGGGAACCTTCCCCGACTGGGGGATACAGGTACACCGATAAACTCATCTTT
NA,TRDV1,NA,TRDJ1,CALGGSYCGPTRYTDKLIF,TGTGCTCTTGGGGGATCCTACTGTGGGCCCACTAGGTACACCGATAAACTCATCTTT
NA,TRDV1,TRDD3,TRDJ1,CALGELNPILPYWGTITDKLIF,TGTGCTCTTGGGGAACTAAACCCTATCCTTCCTTACTGGGGGACGATCACCGATAAACTCATCTTT
NA,TRDV1,TRDD3,TRDJ1,CALGDSFPPSFWGGTPTDKLIF,TGTGCTCTTGGGGACAGTTTTCCGCCCTCTTTCTGGGGGGGTACTCCCACCGATAAACTCATCTTT
few,TRDV1,TRDD3,TRDJ1,CALAHRWGPEPWYTDKLIF,TGTGCTCTTGCTCACCGCTGGGGGCCGGAGCCCTGGTACACCGATAAACTCATCTTT
NA,TRDV1,TRDD3,TRDJ1,CALGERTRPGGYKADKLIF,TGTGCTCTTGGGGAACGTACCCGTCCTGGGGGATACAAGGCCGATAAACTCATCTTT
NA,TRDV1,TRDD3,TRDJ1,CALGEASGGPDKLIF,TGTGCTCTTGGGGAAGCTTCTGGGGGTCCCGATAAACTCATCTTT
NA,TRDV2,TRDD3,TRDJ1,CACDTPKGVLGDTTTDKLIF,TGTGCCTGTGACACCCCCAAGGGGGTCTTGGGGGATACGACCACCGATAAACTCATCTTT
few,TRDV1,TRDD3,TRDJ1,CALGNPRFLTLLGAHDKLIF,TGTGCTCTTGGGAACCCGAGATTCCTAACCCTACTGGGGGCCCACGATAAACTCATCTTT
NA,TRDV1,TRDD3,TRDJ1,CALGELNQTVLLGDTPGDKLIF,TGTGCTCTTGGGGAACTGAACCAAACGGTCCTACTGGGGGATACGCCAGGCGATAAACTCATCTTT
few,TRDV1,TRDD3,TRDJ1,CALGELPLPIIQRRLGDTPSYTDKLIF,TGTGCTCTTGGGGAACTTCCCCTTCCCATCATTCAACGACGGCTGGGGGATACGCCGTCGTACACCGATAAACTCATCTTT
NA,TRDV2,NA,TRDJ1,CACDTVLGYTDKLIF,TGTGCCTGTGACACAGTACTGGGATACACCGATAAACTCATCTTT
few,TRDV1,TRDD3,TRDJ1,CALGESPVVGDNADKLIF,TGTGCTCTTGGGGAATCCCCTGTGGTGGGGGATAACGCCGATAAACTCATCTTT
few,TRDV1,NA,TRDJ1,CALGVTNSPWAKLIF,TGTGCTCTTGGGGTTACGAACTCCCCCTGGGCTAAACTCATCTTT
NA,TRDV1,NA,TRDJ1,CALGELEDSLQKYTDKLIF,TGTGCTCTTGGGGAACTTGAGGATTCCTTACAAAAATACACCGATAAACTCATCTTT
NA,TRDV1,NA,TRDJ1,CALGEGGNLRRRGYTDKLIF,TGTGCTCTTGGGGAAGGAGGCAACCTACGTCGGCGGGGGTACACCGATAAACTCATCTTT
NA,TRDV1,NA,TRDJ1,CALGGFLAYTDKLIF,TGTGCTCTTGGGGGGTTCCTCGCGTACACCGATAAACTCATCTTT
NA,TRDV1,NA,TRDJ1,CALGANSGLLPPLGPRVTDKLIF,TGTGCTCTTGGGGCGAACTCGGGCCTCCTACCGCCACTGGGGCCACGTGTGACCGATAAACTCATCTTT
NA,TRDV1,TRDD3,TRDJ1,CALGKTTPTAGWGIRRGGTDKLIF,TGTGCTCTTGGGAAGACCACCCCGACGGCAGGCTGGGGGATACGCAGAGGAGGAACCGATAAACTCATCTTT
few,TRDV1,TRDD3,TRDJ1,CALGELCTSLGAIYPADKLIF,TGTGCTCTTGGGGAACTATGCACCTCACTGGGGGCGATTTACCCAGCCGATAAACTCATCTTT
NA,TRDV1,NA,TRDJ1,CALTNLLPKLGDDDKLIF,TGTGCTCTTACCAACTTACTTCCTAAGCTGGGGGACGACGATAAACTCATCTTT
NA,TRDV1,NA,TRDJ1,CALGEHETSTLRRHRSSDTDKLIF,TGTGCTCTTGGGGAACACGAAACTTCGACATTACGCAGGCATCGTTCGTCCGACACCGATAAACTCATCTTT
NA,TRDV1,TRDD3,TRDJ1,CALGELKGIRTDKLIF,TGTGCTCTTGGGGAACTAAAGGGGATACGTACCGATAAACTCATCTTT